This is a list of T cell receptor beta chains from one sample in a study of spatial heterogeneity in lung cancer. TCRdb fed the 5' RACE reads into MiXCR, producing one record per CDR3 protein. Of roughly 28,000 distinct CDR3 sequences in the sample, around 7% were seen once. Sequenced material: lung tumor tissue, taken at surgery. The receptors stem from a male donor with early-stage non-small cell lung cancer. CDR3s include the opening cysteine and the closing phenylalanine or tryptophan. The D gene is left open where the match is weak. Clone size is stated in some rows and not others, as once, few, many or a class when expanded.

D gene | clone size | J gene | V gene | CDR3 protein | CDR3 DNA
TRBD2 | many | TRBJ2-2 | TRBV6-2/TRBV6-3 | CASLGAEAGGPTGELFF | TGTGCCAGCCTCGGGGCCGAAGCGGGGGGGCCCACCGGGGAGCTGTTTTTT
TRBD1 | many | TRBJ2-2 | TRBV2 | CASSSGTGGTGELFF | TGTGCCAGCAGTTCCGGGACAGGGGGAACCGGGGAGCTGTTTTTT
NA | NA | TRBJ2-1 | TRBV29-1 | CSVGTTNNEQFF | TGCAGCGTTGGTACGACGAACAATGAGCAGTTCTTC
TRBD1 | many | TRBJ2-1 | TRBV7-6 | CASSLSGTGWSDEQFF | TGTGCCAGCAGCTTATCCGGGACAGGGTGGTCGGATGAGCAGTTCTTC
NA | many | TRBJ2-7 | TRBV28 | CASSSLGDSYEQYF | TGTGCCAGCAGTTCCCTAGGGGATTCCTACGAGCAGTACTTC
NA | many | TRBJ1-6 | TRBV7-9 | CAIAGNSPLHF | TGTGCCATCGCGGGCAATTCACCCCTCCACTTT
TRBD1 | many | TRBJ1-2 | TRBV24-1 | CATSGRDRNYGYTF | TGTGCCACCAGTGGAAGGGACAGGAACTATGGCTACACCTTC
NA | many | TRBJ1-1 | TRBV20-1 | CSAQGDPSMNTEAFF | TGCAGTGCTCAGGGCGACCCTTCTATGAACACTGAAGCTTTCTTT
NA | many | TRBJ2-1 | TRBV7-9 | CASSLERSSYNEQFF | TGTGCCAGCAGCTTAGAACGGAGCTCCTACAATGAGCAGTTCTTC
NA | few | TRBJ1-2 | TRBV4-1 | CASSQEGAANYGYTF | TGCGCCAGCAGCCAAGAAGGGGCAGCTAACTATGGCTACACCTTC
NA | many | TRBJ2-1 | TRBV15 | CATSRDGREYNEQFF | TGTGCCACCAGCAGAGATGGCAGGGAATACAATGAGCAGTTCTTC
TRBD1 | many | TRBJ2-7 | TRBV7-2 | CASSFRQGDYEQYF | TGTGCCAGCAGCTTTCGACAGGGAGACTACGAGCAGTACTTC
NA | many | TRBJ1-2 | TRBV12-3/TRBV12-4 | CGVSLNYGYTF | TGCGGCGTCAGCCTTAACTATGGCTACACCTTC
NA | many | TRBJ2-2 | TRBV28 | CASSLVGRSNTGELFF | TGTGCCAGCAGTTTAGTGGGCAGGTCGAACACCGGGGAGCTGTTTTTT
NA | many | TRBJ2-6 | TRBV7-2 | CASSLAGTPNSGANVLTF | TGTGCCAGCAGCTTAGCGGGGACGCCAAACTCTGGGGCCAACGTCCTGACTTTC
NA | NA | TRBJ2-6 | TRBV21-1 | CASSKSASGVLTF | TGTGCCAGCAGCAAAAGCGCGTCCGGCGTCCTGACTTTC
NA | NA | TRBJ2-5 | TRBV14 | CASSQGYVSGETQYF | TGTGCCAGCAGCCAAGGATACGTTTCTGGAGAGACCCAGTACTTC
TRBD2 | many | TRBJ2-3 | TRBV2 | CASTPAAGGTDTQYF | TGTGCCAGCACCCCGGCAGCGGGGGGAACAGATACGCAGTATTTT
NA | many | TRBJ1-4 | TRBV5-5 | CASSLEWRSNEKLFF | TGTGCCAGCAGCTTGGAGTGGAGGTCTAATGAAAAACTGTTTTTT
NA | few | TRBJ1-5 | TRBV5-5 | CASSLGRGNQPQHF | TGTGCCAGCAGCTTGGGCAGGGGCAATCAGCCCCAGCATTTT
TRBD2 | few | TRBJ2-7 | TRBV20-1 | CSAPFPGGDEQYF | TGCAGTGCTCCCTTTCCGGGGGGAGACGAGCAGTACTTC
TRBD1 | many | TRBJ1-5 | TRBV6-2/TRBV6-3 | CASSPRGSGNQPQHF | TGTGCCAGCAGTCCCAGGGGGTCGGGCAATCAGCCCCAGCATTTT
NA | few | TRBJ2-5 | TRBV5-1 | CASSKQTRTGQETQYF | TGCGCCAGCAGCAAACAAACCCGGACGGGCCAAGAGACCCAGTACTTC